A selection of T cell receptor beta chains follows, all from one sample in a study of beta chain features in type 1 diabetes. Using immunoSEQ multiplex PCR, the repertoire was profiled, and TCRdb retains in-frame clones only, with some absent. The table includes about 260,000 clones, less than 30% detected once. Sequencing was carried out using naive CD4+ T cells from blood. These receptors were taken from a woman in her twenties or thirties with type 1 diabetes. The CDR3 runs from the conserved cysteine through the conserved F or W. The D gene is left open where the match is weak. Rows may omit the clone size; those that give it use once, few, many or a size class.

D: TRBD2; length: 16; J: TRBJ2-1; size: few; V: TRBV9; CDR3: CASSVGVAGSYNEQFF; DNA: TGTGCCAGCAGCGTAGGAGTAGCGGGCTCCTACAATGAGCAGTTCTTC
D: NA; length: 15; J: TRBJ1-4; size: few; V: TRBV5-1; CDR3: CASSRLGADNEKLFF; DNA: TGCGCCAGCAGCCGTTTGGGGGCCGACAATGAAAAACTGTTTTTT
D: NA; length: 12; J: TRBJ1-5; size: few; V: TRBV30; CDR3: CAWSRVGQPQHF; DNA: TGTGCCTGGAGTCGGGTAGGTCAGCCCCAGCATTTT
D: TRBD1; length: 14; J: TRBJ1-5; size: once; V: TRBV30; CDR3: CAWTRTGSNQPQHF; DNA: TGTGCCTGGACCCGGACAGGGAGCAATCAGCCCCAGCATTTT
D: NA; length: 17; J: TRBJ2-6; size: few; V: TRBV5-1; CDR3: CASSLAGGISGANVLTF; DNA: TGCGCCAGCAGCTTGGCCGGCGGCATCTCTGGGGCCAACGTCCTGACTTTC
D: NA; length: 13; J: TRBJ2-5; size: NA; V: TRBV5-1; CDR3: CASSLGQGETQYF; DNA: TGCGCCAGCAGCTTGGGGCAGGGAGAGACCCAGTACTTC
D: NA; length: 13; J: TRBJ2-7; size: NA; V: TRBV2; CDR3: CASSGRVAAEQYF; DNA: TGTGCCAGCAGTGGGAGGGTGGCGGCCGAGCAGTACTTC
D: TRBD2; length: 16; J: TRBJ2-1; size: NA; V: TRBV28; CDR3: CASSFSGTRWLGEQFF; DNA: TGTGCCAGCAGTTTCAGTGGGACTAGGTGGTTGGGTGAGCAGTTCTTC
D: TRBD2; length: 13; J: TRBJ2-1; size: NA; V: TRBV10-3; CDR3: CAILAGGNNEQFF; DNA: TGTGCCATCCTAGCGGGAGGGAACAATGAGCAGTTCTTC
D: TRBD2; length: 19; J: TRBJ2-3; size: few; V: TRBV4-2; CDR3: CASSLPGLSGTSDRSTQYF; DNA: TGTGCCAGCAGCCTCCCTGGCTTATCCGGGACTAGCGACCGGAGTACGCAGTATTTT
D: NA; length: 15; J: TRBJ1-3; size: few; V: TRBV30; CDR3: CAWGPDQGSGNTIYF; DNA: TGTGCCTGGGGCCCCGATCAGGGATCTGGAAACACCATATATTTT
D: NA; length: 14; J: TRBJ1-2; size: few; V: TRBV4-2; CDR3: CASSQDRGFNGYTF; DNA: TGTGCCAGCAGCCAAGATAGGGGGTTTAATGGCTACACCTTC
D: NA; length: 13; J: TRBJ1-2; size: NA; V: TRBV7-2; CDR3: CASSENTGLSYTF; DNA: TGTGCCAGCAGCGAGAACACAGGGTTAAGCTACACCTTC
D: TRBD2; length: 15; J: TRBJ2-1; size: few; V: TRBV18; CDR3: CASSTGTSGRNEQFF; DNA: TGTGCCAGCTCTACCGGGACTAGCGGGAGGAATGAGCAGTTCTTC
D: NA; length: 13; J: TRBJ1-1; size: NA; V: TRBV5-1; CDR3: CASNYGGNTEAFF; DNA: TGCGCCAGCAACTACGGCGGGAACACTGAAGCTTTCTTT
D: NA; length: 14; J: TRBJ2-5; size: NA; V: TRBV9; CDR3: CASSGGGLQETQYF; DNA: TGTGCCAGCAGCGGTGGGGGGTTACAAGAGACCCAGTACTTC
D: NA; length: 15; J: TRBJ2-5; size: NA; V: TRBV7-9; CDR3: CASHWAGRPEETQYF; DNA: TGTGCCAGCCATTGGGCGGGACGCCCAGAAGAGACCCAGTACTTC
D: NA; length: 13; J: TRBJ2-5; size: NA; V: TRBV28; CDR3: CASRTGTQETQYF; DNA: TGTGCCAGCAGGACAGGAACCCAAGAGACCCAGTACTTC
D: NA; length: 17; J: TRBJ2-2; size: few; V: TRBV30; CDR3: CAWSHQASFAGTGELFF; DNA: TGTGCCTGGAGTCACCAGGCATCTTTCGCGGGCACCGGGGAGCTGTTTTTT
D: NA; length: 12; J: TRBJ2-4; size: few; V: TRBV28; CDR3: CASSFQANIQYF; DNA: TGTGCCAGCAGTTTCCAGGCGAACATTCAGTACTTC
D: NA; length: 14; J: TRBJ1-5; size: NA; V: TRBV19; CDR3: CASSKTVGNQPQHF; DNA: TGTGCCAGTAGTAAGACAGTCGGTAATCAGCCCCAGCATTTT
D: NA; length: 11; J: TRBJ2-3; size: few; V: TRBV20-1; CDR3: CSARGTDTQYF; DNA: TGCAGTGCTCGGGGCACAGATACGCAGTATTTT
D: TRBD1; length: 12; J: TRBJ1-4; size: NA; V: TRBV7-9; CDR3: CASSSTWTGLFF; DNA: TGTGCCAGCAGCTCAACATGGACAGGCTTGTTTTTT
D: NA; length: 15; J: TRBJ1-5; size: NA; V: TRBV7-2; CDR3: CASSLVLESNQPQHF; DNA: TGTGCCAGCAGCTTAGTTTTGGAGTCCAATCAGCCCCAGCATTTT
D: TRBD2; length: 15; J: TRBJ2-1; size: NA; V: TRBV9; CDR3: CASSVIAGGYNEQFF; DNA: TGTGCCAGCAGCGTGATAGCGGGAGGGTACAATGAGCAGTTCTTC
D: TRBD2; length: 17; J: TRBJ2-6; size: NA; V: TRBV7-9; CDR3: CASSLGTGGVSANVLTF; DNA: TGTGCCAGCAGCTTAGGCACGGGGGGAGTTTCGGCCAACGTCCTGACTTTC
D: TRBD2; length: 15; J: TRBJ2-2; size: few; V: TRBV5-1; CDR3: CASSAGLAGAGELFF; DNA: TGCGCCAGCAGCGCGGGACTAGCGGGAGCCGGGGAGCTGTTTTTT
D: NA; length: 14; J: TRBJ2-3; size: few; V: TRBV19; CDR3: CASSGQTPTDTQYF; DNA: TGTGCCAGTAGTGGACAGACACCCACAGATACGCAGTATTTT
D: TRBD2; length: 14; J: TRBJ2-7; size: once; V: TRBV11-1; CDR3: CASSLGLAAYEQYF; DNA: TGTGCCAGCAGCTTAGGCCTAGCGGCCTACGAGCAGTACTTC
D: NA; length: 14; J: TRBJ2-5; size: NA; V: TRBV15; CDR3: CATSTTTRQETQYF; DNA: TGTGCCACCAGCACAACTACGCGCCAAGAGACCCAGTACTTC
D: NA; length: 15; J: TRBJ1-3; size: few; V: TRBV27; CDR3: CASSPRGYSGNTIYF; DNA: TGTGCCAGCAGTCCTCGCGGCTACTCTGGAAACACCATATATTTT
D: TRBD2; length: 15; J: TRBJ2-7; size: NA; V: TRBV29-1; CDR3: CSVGRTSGIPYEQYF; DNA: TGCAGCGTTGGTAGGACTAGCGGGATTCCCTACGAGCAGTACTTC
D: NA; length: 13; J: TRBJ2-5; size: few; V: TRBV5-1; CDR3: CASSLSPGETQYF; DNA: TGCGCCAGCAGCTTGTCGCCGGGGGAGACCCAGTACTTC
D: NA; length: 15; J: TRBJ1-1; size: NA; V: TRBV4-1; CDR3: CASSQEGGARTEAFF; DNA: TGCGCCAGCAGCCAAGAGGGGGGGGCTCGGACTGAAGCTTTCTTT
D: NA; length: 13; J: TRBJ1-1; size: few; V: TRBV6-5; CDR3: CASRHGTTLEAFF; DNA: TGTGCCAGCAGACACGGGACAACACTTGAAGCTTTCTTT
D: TRBD1; length: 12; J: TRBJ1-2; size: NA; V: TRBV6-1; CDR3: CAGGGTGYGYTF; DNA: TGTGCCGGAGGAGGGACAGGCTATGGCTACACCTTC
D: NA; length: 13; J: TRBJ1-5; size: few; V: TRBV27; CDR3: CASSPKRGQPQHF; DNA: TGTGCCAGCAGTCCGAAGCGGGGTCAGCCCCAGCATTTT
D: NA; length: 12; J: TRBJ2-7; size: NA; V: TRBV29-1; CDR3: CSVAQGSYEQYF; DNA: TGCAGCGTTGCACAGGGCTCCTACGAGCAGTACTTC
D: TRBD1; length: 14; J: TRBJ1-2; size: few; V: TRBV5-1; CDR3: CASSLEDRLYGYTF; DNA: TGCGCCAGCAGCTTAGAGGACAGGCTCTATGGCTACACCTTC
D: TRBD2; length: 19; J: TRBJ2-2; size: NA; V: TRBV9; CDR3: CASSLRTSGRVANTGELFF; DNA: TGTGCCAGCAGCCTTCGGACTAGCGGGAGGGTGGCGAACACCGGGGAGCTGTTTTTT
D: TRBD2; length: 14; J: TRBJ2-7; size: NA; V: TRBV9; CDR3: CASSSSGRDYEQYF; DNA: TGTGCCAGCAGCTCTAGCGGGAGAGACTACGAGCAGTACTTC
D: TRBD2; length: 14; J: TRBJ2-1; size: few; V: TRBV4-1; CDR3: CASSQPSAGVEQFF; DNA: TGCGCCAGCAGCCAACCCTCAGCGGGAGTGGAGCAGTTCTTC
D: TRBD1; length: 14; J: TRBJ2-5; size: NA; V: TRBV18; CDR3: CASSEQTGKQTQYF; DNA: TGTGCCAGCTCGGAGCAGACAGGGAAGCAGACCCAGTACTTC
D: TRBD2; length: 14; J: TRBJ2-7; size: NA; V: TRBV19; CDR3: CASTPAGLHYEQYF; DNA: TGTGCCAGTACCCCGGCGGGACTACACTACGAGCAGTACTTC
D: NA; length: 14; J: TRBJ2-5; size: NA; V: TRBV10-1; CDR3: CASSSPGRKETQYF; DNA: TGCGCCAGCAGTTCACCAGGGAGGAAAGAGACCCAGTACTTC
D: TRBD2; length: 17; J: TRBJ2-1; size: NA; V: TRBV11-2; CDR3: CASSLGLAGRFSNEQFF; DNA: TGTGCCAGCAGCCTAGGACTAGCGGGACGTTTTAGCAATGAGCAGTTCTTC
D: TRBD2; length: 16; J: TRBJ2-1; size: once; V: TRBV5-1; CDR3: CASSSTSGRGYNEQFF; DNA: TGCGCCAGCAGCTCGACTAGCGGGAGGGGGTACAATGAGCAGTTCTTC
D: NA; length: 14; J: TRBJ2-2; size: few; V: TRBV7-9; CDR3: CASTLGGDPGELFF; DNA: TGTGCCAGCACCCTCGGGGGAGACCCCGGGGAGCTGTTTTTT
D: TRBD1; length: 13; J: TRBJ1-5; size: NA; V: TRBV30; CDR3: CAWSGGQNQPQHF; DNA: TGTGCCTGGAGTGGGGGACAGAATCAGCCCCAGCATTTT
D: TRBD1; length: 13; J: TRBJ2-7; size: NA; V: TRBV7-2; CDR3: CASSLDRGSEQYF; DNA: TGTGCCAGCAGTCTGGACAGGGGATCCGAGCAGTACTTC
D: TRBD2; length: 14; J: TRBJ2-7; size: few; V: TRBV28; CDR3: CALGTSGPTYEQYF; DNA: TGTGCCCTCGGGACTAGCGGGCCCACCTACGAGCAGTACTTC
D: TRBD1; length: 14; J: TRBJ1-1; size: NA; V: TRBV7-9; CDR3: CASSSRQGVSEAFF; DNA: TGTGCCAGCAGCAGCCGACAGGGCGTAAGTGAAGCTTTCTTT
D: TRBD2; length: 15; J: TRBJ2-1; size: once; V: TRBV15; CDR3: CATASGRSSYNEQFF; DNA: TGTGCCACTGCAAGCGGGAGGAGCTCCTACAATGAGCAGTTCTTC
D: NA; length: 14; J: TRBJ1-2; size: few; V: TRBV5-1; CDR3: CASSPTRPNYGYTF; DNA: TGCGCCAGCAGTCCGACAAGACCCAACTATGGCTACACCTTC
D: TRBD2; length: 15; J: TRBJ2-1; size: few; V: TRBV11-2; CDR3: CASSRLAGGYNEQFF; DNA: TGTGCCAGCAGCAGACTAGCGGGAGGTTACAATGAGCAGTTCTTC
D: NA; length: 12; J: TRBJ1-3; size: NA; V: TRBV29-1; CDR3: CSVARAGNTIYF; DNA: TGCAGCGTTGCCAGGGCTGGAAACACCATATATTTT
D: TRBD1; length: 14; J: TRBJ1-2; size: NA; V: TRBV4-1; CDR3: CASSQDIGTGGYTF; DNA: TGCGCCAGCAGCCAAGATATAGGGACAGGAGGCTACACCTTC